Here is one TCR beta chain with its context. Its antigen is unidentified. Every single patient, without exception, relapsed after autologous stem cell transplantation, and brentuximab vedotin exposure varied. This entry is derived from a study of PD-1 blockade in classical Hodgkin lymphoma. Germline loops: CDR1 SGHRS, CDR2 YFSETQ. This CDR3 comprises 15 residues. V was shortened by 4 bases and J by 4 bases, with 15 bases between the two germline ends. Data came from immunoSEQ multiplex PCR; TCRdb stores just in-frame clones and leaves some out. The sample includes about 50,000 clones, about three quarters of them seen just once. Study outcomes and limitations: Complete responders had baseline diversity similar to newly diagnosed patients.

The clonotype comes from a human donor with classical Hodgkin lymphoma. Sample: peripheral blood mononuclear cells (PBMCs), taken at baseline. This chain links TRBV5-1 with TRBJ1-5; D ambiguous. In DNA, the CDR3 is TGCGCCAGCAGCCCGACATCCGGCGGGAATCAGCCCCAGCATTTT. Residues: CASSPTSGGNQPQHF.